The 18 T cell receptor beta chains reported below all come from one sample, sequenced in a study of T cells in Graves' hyperthyroidism and ophthalmopathy. What was amplified from RNA transcripts were TCR beta CDR3 regions. In the first-round RT-PCR of the TCR CDR3, the HTBI primer set was used. TCRdb recomputed calls from the multiplex PCR reads with MiXCR, one row per CDR3 protein. The repertoire holds almost 600,000 distinct CDR3 sequences, with about 15% as singletons. The sequenced sample consisted of blood. These receptors were obtained from a woman in her twenties or thirties with Graves' hyperthyroidism that later progressed to Graves' ophthalmopathy.

This clonotype was recorded many times. The chain couples TRBV10-3 to TRBJ2-7; D is unresolved. The length of the CDR3 is 13 residues. Per the germline V gene, CDR1 is ENHRY and CDR2 is SYGVKD. V lost 0 bases, J lost 3 bases, and 6 bases lay in between. Written as DNA, the CDR3 is TGTGCCATCAGTGAGTCGACCGACTACGAGCAGTACTTC. It codes for CAISESTDYEQYF.

This clonotype has a count of ten or more. Germline is not matched at one junction end, which may reflect a read error. The genes are TRBV15 and TRBJ2-1; 13 positions match TRBD2. The V gene's germline CDR1 is LNHNV and CDR2 YYDKDF (reference sequence). This CDR3 contains 20 residues. The CDR3 nucleotides are TGTGCCACCAGCAGAGATCTGTGGACTAGCGGGAGCAGTACCTACAATGAGCAGTCCTTC. Translation gives CATSRDLWTSGSSTYNEQSF.

This clonotype appeared many times. The chain employs TRBV12-3 or TRBV12-4 and TRBJ1-1; D gene uncertain. The ends were cut back, 7 bases at V and 4 bases at J, with 13 bases in the middle. The CDR3 is 13 amino acids. The DNA for the CDR3 is TGTGCCAGCACCTTTTGGGCGGGCACTGAAGCTTTCTTT. Translated: CASTFWAGTEAFF.

This chain joins TRBV20-1 and TRBJ2-7; 7 nucleotides agree with TRBD1. The trim removed 5 bases at V and 0 bases at J, leaving 7 bases unmatched. CDR3 size: 14 residues. Germline CDR1 and CDR2: DFQATT and SNEGSKA (reference sequence). CDR3 residues: CSALGGGDSYEQYF. As DNA, the CDR3 is TGCAGTGCTCTAGGGGGCGGCGACTCCTACGAGCAGTACTTC.

This clonotype was picked up many times. The rearrangement joins TRBV7-8 to TRBJ2-1; 10 nucleotides align to TRBD2. CDR1 and CDR2 from the germline V gene are SGHVS and FQNEAQ. The CDR3 has 14 amino acids. The ends lost 6 bases at V and 9 bases at J; junction bases unmatched: 8. The CDR3 here is CASRSLAGEGEQFF. The DNA of the CDR3 is TGTGCCAGCAGATCCCTAGCGGGAGAGGGTGAGCAGTTCTTC.

This clonotype was found many times. This chain links TRBV5-1 with TRBJ1-1, with D perhaps TRBD1 (5 bases). CDR1 and CDR2 from the germline V gene are SGHRS and YFSETQ. The CDR3 is 14 amino acids. Trimming stripped 2 bases from V and 5 bases from J, with 13 bases between. DNA of the CDR3: TGCGCCAGCAGCTTCAACAGGTTAAGAACTGAAGCTTTCTTT. Its translation: CASSFNRLRTEAFF.

This clonotype has ten or more counts. The chain recombines TRBV20-1 with TRBJ1-2, with a weak D call TRBD1 (5 bases). V dropped 1 base and J dropped 0 bases, with 12 bases sitting between them. The CDR3 runs to 15 residues. Per germline, CDR1 DFQATT and CDR2 SNEGSKA (reference sequence). This CDR3 is CSARAQEGANYGYTF. In nucleotides, the CDR3 is TGCAGTGCTAGAGCACAGGAAGGAGCTAACTATGGCTACACCTTC.

This clonotype has at least ten counts. The genes are TRBV28 and TRBJ2-1; D possibly uses TRBD1 or TRBD2 (6 bases each). The V and J ends lost 8 bases and 7 bases respectively, with 18 bases between them. Germline values: CDR1 MDHEN, CDR2 SYDVKM. CDR3 length equals 14 residues. The CDR3 protein is CASGVGGGGNEQFF. In nucleotides, the CDR3 is TGTGCCAGCGGGGTGGGAGGAGGGGGGAATGAGCAGTTCTTC. The complete variable domain, with remaining parts taken from reference TRBV28 and TRBJ2-1, reads DVKVTQSSRYLVKRTGEKVFLECVQDMDHENMFWYRQDPGLGLRLIYFSYDVKMKEKGDIPEGYSVSREKKERFSLILESASTNQTSMYLCASGVGGGGNEQFFGPGTRLTVL.

This clonotype came up many times. This chain links TRBV10-3 with TRBJ1-6; D gene unclear. The V gene's germline CDR1 is ENHRY and CDR2 SYGVKD. The V end was cut by 2 bases, the J end by 7 bases, with 15 bases between. CDR3 length: 16 residues. CDR3 nucleotides: TGTGCCATCAGTGAGATCAAGGGAGGGAAGAATTCACCCCTCCACTTT. Residues: CAISEIKGGKNSPLHF.

This clonotype was observed a few times. The CDR3 sequence is CASSLVSTTYEQYF. CDR3 coding DNA: TGTGCCAGCAGCTTGGTTTCCACCACCTACGAGCAGTACTTC. The genes are TRBV5-6 and TRBJ2-7; D remains ambiguous. Germline values: CDR1 SGHDT, CDR2 YYEEEE. This CDR3 is 14 amino acids long. V lost 0 bases and J lost 2, with 9 bases in between.

This clonotype was picked up many times. The V call is TRBV11-2, the J call TRBJ2-1; 14 bases are shared with TRBD2. J lost 7 bases, V lost 4 bases, and 3 bases had no gene match. The V gene's germline CDR1 is SGHAT and CDR2 FQNNGV. The CDR3 runs 15 residues. The CDR3 DNA reads TGTGCCAGCAGCTCCAGACTAGCGGGAGGGAATGAGCAGTTCTTC. This encodes CASSSRLAGGNEQFF.

This clonotype was detected ten times or more. The genes are TRBV4-2 and TRBJ1-2; a weak D match, TRBD1 (5 bases). V was trimmed by 0 bases and J by 4 bases, leaving 15 bases between them. This CDR3 region has 16 residues. Germline lookup yields CDR1 LGHNA and CDR2 YNFKEQ. The CDR3 is CASSQDPGTGGYGYTF. CDR3 in DNA: TGTGCCAGCAGCCAAGATCCGGGGACCGGGGGCTATGGCTACACCTTC.

The V and J genes are TRBV5-1 and TRBJ2-5; TRBD2 aligns across 13 bases. Trimming at V came to 4 bases and at J to 5 bases, leaving 8 bases not matched to a gene. The CDR3 consists of 16 residues. From germline, CDR1 is SGHRS and CDR2 YFSETQ. The CDR3 DNA reads as TGCGCCAGCAGCACTAGCGGGAGGGCCCTTATCGAGACCCAGTACTTC. Amino acids: CASSTSGRALIETQYF. The entire variable domain, with the rest obtained from reference TRBV5-1 and TRBJ2-5, is as follows: KAGVTQTPRYLIKTRGQQVTLSCSPISGHRSVSWYQQTPGQGLQFLFEYFSETQRNKGNFPGRFSGRQFSNSRSEMNVSTLELGDSALYLCASSTSGRALIETQYFGPGTRLLVL.

The genes are TRBV12-3 or TRBV12-4 and TRBJ2-1; TRBD1 might be the D (6 bases). Between the trimmed V and J ends, which lost 6 bases and 5 bases, there was a span of 14 bases. This CDR3 comprises 14 residues. CDR3 amino acids: CASRFPGHHNEQFF. DNA of the CDR3: TGTGCCAGCAGATTCCCGGGACATCACAATGAGCAGTTCTTC.

At least ten counts were recorded for this clonotype. The chain carries TRBV4-2 and TRBJ2-7; D call uncertain. Per the germline V gene, CDR1 is LGHNA and CDR2 is YNFKEQ. With 0 bases removed from V and 3 bases from J, the gap between germline ends came to 12 bases. The CDR3 runs to 15 residues. The CDR3 is CASSQDHADGYEQYF. DNA for the CDR3: TGTGCCAGCAGCCAAGATCACGCGGACGGCTACGAGCAGTACTTC.

This clonotype was seen many times. The chain combines TRBV5-1 with TRBJ2-5; TRBD1 might be the D (7 bases). The CDR3 totals 16 residues. CDR1 is SGHRS, CDR2 YFSETQ, per germline. Trimming removed 6 bases from V and 5 bases from J, with 23 bases in between. The CDR3, as DNA: TGCGCCAGCACTCTCCCGGGCAGGGGGGCCTCGGAGACCCAGTACTTC. It codes for CASTLPGRGASETQYF.

This rearrangement joins TRBV30 to TRBJ1-5, with D perhaps matching TRBD1 (6 bases). Germline CDR1 reads GTSNPN; CDR2 reads SVGIG (reference sequence). The V and J ends lost 4 bases and 4 bases respectively, with 14 bases between them. There are 14 residues in the CDR3. Here the CDR3 reads CAWNELGGNQPQHF. DNA of the CDR3: TGTGCCTGGAATGAACTAGGGGGGAATCAGCCCCAGCATTTT. The complete variable domain, with remaining parts taken from reference TRBV30 and TRBJ1-5, reads SQTIHQWPATLVQPVGSPLSLECTVEGTSNPNLYWYRQAAGRGLQLLFYSVGIGQISSEVPQNLSASRPQDRQFILSSKKLLLSDSGFYLCAWNELGGNQPQHFGDGTRLSIL.

The table lists this clonotype with many counts. This chain links TRBV12-3 or TRBV12-4 with TRBJ1-6; 10 nucleotides match TRBD1. The J segment lost 7 bases and the V segment lost 4 bases, leaving 10 bases of the junction unmatched. This CDR3 has 17 amino acids. The CDR3 protein is CASSSIGTGVVNSPLHF. CDR3 sequence (DNA): TGTGCCAGCAGTTCGATTGGGACAGGGGTAGTGAATTCACCCCTCCACTTT.